One and the same sample provided the 24 T cell receptor beta chains below, sequenced in a study of control samples from healthy donors and cancer patients. TCRdb's table, derived via immunoSEQ multiplex PCR, lists solely in-frame clones and lacks some. The data contain roughly 130,000 clones, approximately 94% of them singletons. The sequencing input was blood. The receptors originated from a man younger than 40 in good health.

The chain joins TRBV4-2 to TRBJ1-2; tentatively, D is TRBD1 (6 bases). Per germline, CDR1 LGHNA and CDR2 YNFKEQ. This CDR3 is 15 amino acids long. Trimming pared 0 bases from V and 2 bases from J, leaving 10 bases between. CDR3 loop: CASSQEWTENYGYTF. The CDR3, as DNA: TGTGCCAGCAGCCAAGAATGGACAGAGAACTATGGCTACACCTTC.

V gene TRBV7-2 combines with J gene TRBJ2-5, with D perhaps being TRBD1 or TRBD2 (5 bases each). Germline V CDR1 and CDR2: SGHTA, FQGNSA. V was shortened by 0 bases and J by 5 bases, with 10 bases between the two germline ends. The CDR3 sequence is 14 residues long. CDR3 DNA: TGTGCCAGCAGCTTAGCGGGGGTCGGGGAGACCCAGTACTTC. This gives the protein CASSLAGVGETQYF.

V usage is TRBV6-5 and J usage is TRBJ2-2; the D is unclear. The V end lost 7 bases, the J end lost 3 bases, and 9 bases lay between the germline ends. CDR1 is MNHEY, CDR2 SVGAGI, per germline. The CDR3 consists of 13 residues. The CDR3 DNA reads TGTGCCAGCAAAGTTGCCTACACCGGGGAGCTGTTTTTT. This sequence encodes CASKVAYTGELFF.

This chain links TRBV7-9 with TRBJ2-7, with D possibly TRBD1 on 6 matching bases. Germline assignment: CDR1 SEHNR and CDR2 FQNEAQ (reference sequence). Trimming took 5 bases from V and 2 from J, leaving 13 bases between them. This CDR3 region has 14 residues. CDR3 sequence: CASSDQGTTYEQYF. CDR3 nucleotides: TGTGCCAGCAGCGATCAGGGGACCACCTACGAGCAGTACTTC.

The V and J genes are TRBV5-4 and TRBJ1-5; maybe TRBD1 (5 bases). Germline values: CDR1 SGHNT, CDR2 YYREEE (reference sequence). V dropped 4 bases and J dropped 10 bases, with 15 bases sitting between them. This CDR3 has 13 residues. The CDR3 region has the DNA TGTGCCAGCAGCGAGGACCGGGACCCACCCCAGCATTTT. This translates into CASSEDRDPPQHF.

J is TRBJ2-5 and V is TRBV30; D gene unclear. Germline CDR1 is GTSNPN and CDR2 is SVGIG (reference sequence). The CDR3 totals 13 residues. V was clipped by 2 bases and J by 2 bases, with 9 bases between them. CDR3 sequence: CAWSPGLQETQYF. The CDR3 DNA reads as TGTGCCTGGAGTCCGGGTTTACAAGAGACCCAGTACTTC.

This clone was picked up one time. This chain connects TRBV27 to TRBJ1-1, with D hard to call. The CDR3 runs to 14 residues. Trimming took off 4 bases at V and 1 base at J, with 10 bases between the two ends. The germline V gene encodes CDR1 MNHEY and CDR2 SMNVEV (reference sequence). CDR3 residues: CASSYRRENTEAFF. For the CDR3, the DNA is TGTGCCAGCAGTTACCGACGGGAGAACACTGAAGCTTTCTTT.

The V call is TRBV7-6, the J call TRBJ2-3, with 15 bases aligning to TRBD2. With V trimmed by 5 bases and J by 2 bases, 5 bases remained unmatched. Germline assignment: CDR1 SGHVS and CDR2 FNYEAQ. The CDR3 spans 17 residues. CDR3 DNA sequence: TGTGCCAGCAGCCTAGGACTAGCGGGGGGGCACACAGATACGCAGTATTTT. The encoded protein is CASSLGLAGGHTDTQYF.

This chain uses TRBV4-1 with TRBJ2-2, with D maybe TRBD1 (8 bases). Germline CDR1 MGHRA, CDR2 YSYEKL. The CDR3 spans 18 residues. V dropped 4 bases and J dropped 2 bases, with 20 bases sitting between them. As DNA, the CDR3 is TGCGCCAGCAGCCGGACAGGGAGCGGGGAAGGCAACACCGGGGAGCTGTTTTTT. This gives the protein CASSRTGSGEGNTGELFF.

The chain has TRBV5-1 and TRBJ1-2; 7 bases map to TRBD1. The CDR3 runs 13 residues. Germline assignment: CDR1 SGHRS and CDR2 YFSETQ. The junction had 5 bases not matched to a gene; V was cut back by 3 bases and J by 6 bases. The CDR3 reads CASSSQGGDGYTF. CDR3 nucleotides: TGCGCCAGCAGCTCTCAGGGGGGAGATGGCTACACCTTC.

V gene TRBV6-2 or TRBV6-3 combines with J gene TRBJ1-2, with 8 bases fitting TRBD1. The CDR3 spans 15 residues. Germline values: CDR1 MNHEY, CDR2 SVGEGT. V gave up 1 base and J gave up 7 bases; unmatched junction bases: 8. The CDR3 DNA reads as TGTGCCAGCAGTTACTACCCAGGACAGGGCTCTGGCTACACCTTC. This encodes CASSYYPGQGSGYTF.

The J gene is TRBJ1-1, the V gene TRBV19; no clear D gene. The germline V gene has CDR1 LNHDA and CDR2 SQIVND (reference sequence). The CDR3 has 17 amino acids. V gave up 2 bases and J gave up 4 bases, with 20 bases separating them. The CDR3 DNA reads as TGTGCCAGTAGTATAATACGGGAGTCAGCCAAGGGCACTGAAGCTTTCTTT. It is translated as CASSIIRESAKGTEAFF. Full variable domain (missing parts from reference TRBV19 and TRBJ1-1): DGGITQSPKYLFRKEGQNVTLSCEQNLNHDAMYWYRQDPGQGLRLIYYSQIVNDFQKGDIAEGYSVSREKKESFPLTVTSAQKNPTAFYLCASSIIRESAKGTEAFFGQGTRLTVV.

V is TRBV6-4 and J is TRBJ2-3; D may be TRBD2 (6 bases). The CDR3 loop spans 17 amino acids. The germline gives CDR1 MRHNA, CDR2 SNTAGT. V was clipped by 2 bases and J by 1 base, with 16 bases between them. The DNA for the CDR3 is TGTGCCAGCAGTGACACTTCCCCGGGAGTTGGCACAGATACGCAGTATTTT. Translation gives CASSDTSPGVGTDTQYF.

This clone was detected only once. The rearrangement uses TRBV27 and TRBJ1-2; no reliable D call. Germline V gene data show CDR1 as MNHEY and CDR2 as SMNVEV (reference sequence). The CDR3 runs 13 residues. The V and J ends lost 3 bases and 7 bases respectively, with 12 bases between them. The CDR3 sequence is CASSLSWERGYTF. The CDR3, as DNA: TGTGCCAGCAGTTTGAGCTGGGAGCGTGGCTACACCTTC.

This clone was detected once. The chain recombines TRBV11-2 with TRBJ2-2, with D possibly called TRBD1 or TRBD2 (6 bases each). V was clipped by 5 bases and J by 5 bases, with 15 bases between them. Germline CDR1 and CDR2: SGHAT and FQNNGV. CDR3 length: 15 residues. CDR3 sequence: CASSEEGGRTGELFF. The CDR3 DNA follows: TGTGCCAGCAGCGAAGAGGGGGGCCGGACCGGGGAGCTGTTTTTT.

This clone was recorded a few times. The chain has TRBV2 and TRBJ1-2; 7 positions agree with TRBD1. In germline, CDR1 is SNHLY, CDR2 FYNNEI. CDR3 length equals 13 residues. J gave up 0 bases and V 6 bases, and 1 base lay outside the gene matches. CDR3 in amino acids: CASSGTANYGYTF. As DNA, the CDR3 is TGTGCCAGCAGCGGGACAGCTAACTATGGCTACACCTTC. Full variable domain (missing parts from reference TRBV2 and TRBJ1-2): EPEVTQTPSHQVTQMGQEVILRCVPISNHLYFYWYRQILGQKVEFLVSFYNNEISEKSEIFDDQFSVERPDGSNFTLKIRSTKLEDSAMYFCASSGTANYGYTFGSGTRLTVV.

The rearrangement uses TRBV7-9 and TRBJ2-1; the match to TRBD2 covers 9 bases. CDR3 size: 16 residues. V gave up 1 base and J gave up 2 bases; unmatched junction bases: 3. CDR1 and CDR2 from the germline V gene are SEHNR and FQNEAQ (reference sequence). The CDR3 region is CASSLGGGAPYNEQFF. DNA for the CDR3: TGTGCCAGCAGCTTAGGCGGGGGGGCTCCCTACAATGAGCAGTTCTTC.

The chain joins TRBV4-2 to TRBJ2-3; no reliable D call. Trimming took 1 base from V and 2 from J, leaving 10 bases between them. Germline CDR1 is LGHNA and CDR2 is YNFKEQ. The CDR3 sequence is 15 residues long. CDR3 DNA: TGTGCCAGCAGCCAAGCTGCTAGTTTCACAGATACGCAGTATTTT. It is translated as CASSQAASFTDTQYF.

This rearrangement joins TRBV20-1 to TRBJ1-5, with D unresolved. CDR1 and CDR2 from the germline V gene are DFQATT and SNEGSKA (reference sequence). The CDR3 is 12 residues long. V was cut by 3 bases and J by 1 base, with 4 bases left in between. The CDR3 sequence is CSASNSNQPQHF. In DNA form, the CDR3 reads TGCAGTGCTAGTAACAGCAATCAGCCCCAGCATTTT.

The V gene is TRBV4-1, the J gene TRBJ1-5, with a weak D call TRBD1 (5 bases). CDR1 MGHRA and CDR2 YSYEKL come from the germline V gene. V dropped 4 bases and J dropped 5 bases, with 24 bases sitting between them. The length of the CDR3 is 18 residues. The chain's CDR3 is CASSLRSVGRTIDQPQHF. The CDR3 DNA follows: TGCGCCAGCAGCCTCAGGAGCGTGGGGCGGACAATTGATCAGCCCCAGCATTTT.

The sample holds one count of this clone. The chain couples TRBV4-1 to TRBJ1-1, with 8 bases matching TRBD1. The CDR3 is made up of 15 amino acids. The trim removed 2 bases at V and 0 bases at J, leaving 2 bases unmatched. The germline V gene has CDR1 MGHRA and CDR2 YSYEKL. DNA for the CDR3: TGCGCCAGCAGCCAATGGGGACAGGTGAACACTGAAGCTTTCTTT. This sequence encodes CASSQWGQVNTEAFF.

V and J are TRBV5-8 and TRBJ2-5, with 7 bases that match TRBD2. Looked up from germline, CDR1 is SGHTS and CDR2 is YDEGEE. CDR3 length equals 14 residues. After removal of 2 bases from V and 1 base from J, the junction contained 2 bases not matched to a gene. The CDR3 bases are TGTGCCAGCAGCTTTGGGGGGGTCCAAGAGACCCAGTACTTC. This encodes CASSFGGVQETQYF.

This sequence joins TRBV6-2 or TRBV6-3 and TRBJ1-5; no firm D call. The CDR3 covers 12 residues. V dropped 6 bases and J dropped 9 bases, with 12 bases sitting between them. In germline, CDR1 is MNHEY, CDR2 SVGEGT. CDR3 sequence reads: CASSNSFWPQHF. The CDR3 region has the DNA TGTGCCAGCAGCAACAGCTTCTGGCCCCAGCATTTT.

This sequence joins TRBV9 and TRBJ2-5; D gene uncertain. With 0 bases removed from V and 5 bases from J, the gap between germline ends came to 8 bases. CDR3 size: 13 residues. CDR1 is SGDLS, CDR2 YYNGEE, per germline. CDR3 region: CASSVDLGETQYF. The CDR3 DNA follows: TGTGCCAGCAGCGTAGATTTAGGGGAGACCCAGTACTTC.